A single sample is the source of the 32 T cell receptor beta chains below, sequenced in a study of T cells in Graves' hyperthyroidism and ophthalmopathy. The CDR3 regions of TCR beta were amplified from RNA transcripts. The TCR CDR3 was amplified in a first-round RT-PCR using the HTBI primer set. TCRdb re-called the multiplex PCR reads with MiXCR, one entry per CDR3 protein. Of approximately 400,000 distinct CDR3 sequences listed, 15% to 20% are singletons. Material for sequencing was blood. The receptors were sampled from a man younger than 30 with Graves' ophthalmopathy.

This clonotype was seen a few times. This chain links TRBV18 with TRBJ1-5, with TRBD1 identical over 7 bases. The CDR3 sequence is 16 residues long. The V segment lost 4 bases and the J segment 0 bases; nucleotides outside the gene matches: 6. CDR1 and CDR2 from the germline V gene are KGHSH and LQKENI. Here the CDR3 reads CASSLGTANSNQPQHF. CDR3 nucleotide sequence: TGTGCCAGCTCACTAGGGACAGCTAATAGCAATCAGCCCCAGCATTTT.

This clonotype was detected many times. CDR3 region: CSVVDRRGPSESQYF. The CDR3 DNA reads as TGCAGTGTAGTTGATAGGAGGGGGCCCTCTGAATCGCAGTACTTC. The rearrangement uses TRBV20-1 and TRBJ2-7; D might be TRBD1 (7 bases). Trimming left V 7 bases short and J 9 bases short, with 28 bases between. Germline V gene data show CDR1 as DFQATT and CDR2 as SNEGSKA (reference sequence). This CDR3 contains 15 residues.

This clonotype has at least ten counts. The V gene is TRBV12-3 or TRBV12-4, the J gene TRBJ2-5, with TRBD2 matching over 9 bases. V lost 3 bases, J lost 5 bases, and 7 bases stayed unmatched. The CDR3 is 15 amino acids. The CDR3 loop reads CASSFSAGGQETQYF. CDR3 in DNA: TGTGCCAGCAGTTTTTCTGCGGGGGGGCAGGAGACCCAGTACTTC.

This clonotype has a handful of counts. V is TRBV4-1 and J is TRBJ2-5; D is unclear. The CDR3 is 12 residues long. Germline-derived CDR1 and CDR2 are MGHRA and YSYEKL. Trimming took 3 bases from V and 5 from J, leaving 7 bases between them. Here the CDR3 DNA reads TGCGCCAGCAGCCAGACACGGGAGACCCAGTACTTC. It is translated as CASSQTRETQYF.

In this sample, this clonotype turned up a few times. V usage is TRBV2 and J usage is TRBJ1-5; D possibly corresponds to TRBD1 (6 bases). The germline V gene encodes CDR1 SNHLY and CDR2 FYNNEI. V gave up 6 bases and J gave up 11 bases, with 11 bases separating them. This CDR3 is built from 11 residues. CDR3 bases: TGTGCCAGCAGGGGGGCGGTAACCCAGCATTTT. This encodes CASRGAVTQHF.

V is TRBV7-9 and J is TRBJ2-1; tentatively, D is TRBD1 (5 bases). CDR3 length equals 15 residues. Germline lookup yields CDR1 SEHNR and CDR2 FQNEAQ (reference sequence). Trimming pared 5 bases from V and 2 bases from J, leaving 13 bases between. CDR3 sequence reads: CASSLPRTPYNEQFF. CDR3 nucleotide sequence: TGTGCCAGCAGCCTCCCGCGGACACCCTACAATGAGCAGTTCTTC.

V usage is TRBV10-1 and J usage is TRBJ1-3; 8 bases line up with TRBD1. The CDR3 extends over 14 amino acids. Trimming cost V 4 bases and J 2 bases; bases outside gene matches: 1. Germline V gives CDR1 WNHNN, CDR2 SYGVQD (reference sequence). The DNA for the CDR3 is TGCGCCAGCAGTGCGGGACAGGCTGGAAACACCATATATTTT. Translating it yields CASSAGQAGNTIYF.

The table lists this clonotype with many counts. The chain recombines TRBV6-6 with TRBJ2-7, with unresolved D. Germline V gives CDR1 MNHNY, CDR2 SVGAGI (reference sequence). V dropped 2 bases and J dropped 0 bases, with 5 bases sitting between them. CDR3 size: 13 residues. CDR3: CASSYDNSYEQYF. CDR3 DNA sequence: TGTGCCAGCAGTTACGACAACTCCTACGAGCAGTACTTC.

The rearrangement uses TRBV3-1 and TRBJ1-2; the D gene is possibly TRBD1 (5 bases). The ends were cut back, 5 bases at V and 8 bases at J, with 15 bases in the middle. The CDR3 extends over 13 amino acids. In germline, CDR1 is LGHDT, CDR2 YNNKEL (reference sequence). DNA for the CDR3: TGTGCCAGCAGCTTGGGGGTCCCCTGGGGCTACACCTTC. Translation gives CASSLGVPWGYTF. The full variable domain, its missing parts supplied by reference TRBV3-1 and TRBJ1-2, is DTAVSQTPKYLVTQMGNDKSIKCEQNLGHDTMYWYKQDSKKFLKIMFSYNNKELIINETVPNRFSPKSPDKAHLNLHINSLELGDSAVYFCASSLGVPWGYTFGSGTRLTVV.

The sample holds a few counts of this clonotype. This rearrangement joins TRBV18 to TRBJ2-3; 14 positions match TRBD2. CDR3 length: 16 residues. Germline loops: CDR1 KGHSH, CDR2 LQKENI. J lost 2 bases, V lost 4 bases, and 2 bases had no gene match. The CDR3 sequence is CASSLGLAGATDTQYF. CDR3 DNA: TGTGCCAGCTCACTGGGACTAGCGGGGGCCACAGATACGCAGTATTTT.

About this clonotype: This may be a read error, as it is one base from a much larger clone. The CDR3 DNA is TGTGCCACCAGTGATTTTCGGTCCTCCTACAATGAGCAGTACTTC. It is translated as CATSDFRSSYNEQYF. The rearrangement links TRBV24-1 to TRBJ2-1, with D hard to call. TRBJ2-7 matches the DNA end more closely, so the J call is doubtful. This CDR3 contains 15 residues. CDR1 KGHDR and CDR2 SFDVKD come from the germline V gene.

This clonotype has only a few counts. This sequence joins TRBV2 and TRBJ1-1; unclear D gene. The CDR3 runs 9 residues. Germline assignment: CDR1 SNHLY and CDR2 FYNNEI. V gave up 5 bases and J gave up 11 bases, with 6 bases separating them. CDR3 region: CASSREAFF. CDR3 in DNA: TGTGCCAGCAGTCGGGAGGCTTTCTTT. Filled out from reference TRBV2 and TRBJ1-1, the complete variable domain reads EPEVTQTPSHQVTQMGQEVILRCVPISNHLYFYWYRQILGQKVEFLVSFYNNEISEKSEIFDDQFSVERPDGSNFTLKIRSTKLEDSAMYFCASSREAFFGQGTRLTVV.

The gene calls are TRBV18 and TRBJ2-5; D perhaps matches TRBD2 (6 bases). CDR3 size: 15 residues. Trimming removed 2 bases from V and 2 bases from J, with 12 bases in between. Germline V CDR1 and CDR2: KGHSH, LQKENI. CDR3 sequence (DNA): TGTGCCAGCTCACCATCCGCGGGGCTTCAAGAGACCCAGTACTTC. This gives the protein CASSPSAGLQETQYF.

The chain carries TRBV11-2 and TRBJ1-2; D not certain. Germline V gene lookup returns CDR1 SGHAT and CDR2 FQNNGV. CDR3 length equals 13 residues. V was clipped by 1 base and J by 5 bases, with 8 bases between them. In DNA form, the CDR3 reads TGTGCCAGCAGCTTAGGGCAGAGATATGGCTACACCTTC. Protein sequence: CASSLGQRYGYTF.

At least ten counts were recorded for this clonotype. The chain uses TRBV20-1 and TRBJ1-5; TRBD1 might be the D (5 bases). From germline, CDR1 is DFQATT and CDR2 SNEGSKA (reference sequence). Trimming pared 1 base from V and 5 bases from J, leaving 12 bases between. CDR3 length: 14 amino acids. As DNA, the CDR3 is TGCAGTGCTAGAGCGCAAGGGGCCGATCAGCCCCAGCATTTT. Its translation: CSARAQGADQPQHF.

This clonotype was counted ten times or more. CDR3 sequence: CASSPDSPGETQYF. For the CDR3, the DNA is TGTGCCAGCAGCCCGGACTCTCCTGGGGAGACCCAGTACTTC. The rearrangement links TRBV28 to TRBJ2-5, with a possible D match to TRBD2 (5 bases). The CDR3 has 14 amino acids. The V gene lost 6 bases and the J gene lost 5 bases, with 16 bases spanning the gap. CDR1 and CDR2 (germline): MDHEN, SYDVKM.

This clonotype appeared a few times. This chain links TRBV7-8 with TRBJ2-1; TRBD1 aligns across 9 bases. Germline V gene lookup returns CDR1 SGHVS and CDR2 FQNEAQ. Losses at the gene ends were 2 bases for V and 0 bases for J; bases not matched to a gene: 20. This CDR3 contains 22 residues. CDR3 amino acids: CASSLLRFPGTGPGSSYNEQFF. In nucleotides, the CDR3 is TGTGCCAGCAGCTTACTGAGGTTCCCCGGGACAGGGCCCGGGAGCTCCTACAATGAGCAGTTCTTC.

As for this clonotype: Just one base apart from a much larger clone, this may be a read error. As DNA, the CDR3 is TGCAGCCTAGATTCTCGGGGGCACACAGATACGCAGTATTTT. Its protein product is CSLDSRGHTDTQYF. The chain joins TRBV20-1 to TRBJ2-3; perhaps D is TRBD1 or TRBD2 (6 bases each). The CDR3 spans 14 residues. From germline, CDR1 is DFQATT and CDR2 SNEGSKA (reference sequence).

The V call is TRBV2, the J call TRBJ1-2; D is perhaps TRBD1 (5 bases). Germline V lookup: CDR1 SNHLY, CDR2 FYNNEI. V was cut by 6 bases and J by 0 bases, with 20 bases left in between. There are 17 residues in the CDR3. The CDR3 nucleotides are TGTGCCAGCAGGGGGGTTTGGGCAGGGCAAGCTAACTATGGCTACACCTTC. It codes for CASRGVWAGQANYGYTF.

This clonotype was detected ten times or more. The chain carries TRBV7-3 and TRBJ2-3; D not resolved. Trimming took off 5 bases at V and 1 base at J, with 13 bases between the two ends. This CDR3 region has 15 residues. Germline loops: CDR1 SGHTA, CDR2 FQGTGA. CDR3: CASSNSGGGTDTQYF. Written as DNA, the CDR3 is TGTGCCAGCAGCAACTCTGGTGGGGGCACAGATACGCAGTATTTT.

The V call is TRBV3-1, the J call TRBJ2-5; D is undetermined. CDR1 and CDR2 from the germline V gene are LGHDT and YNNKEL (reference sequence). V shed 0 bases and J shed 3 bases, with 14 bases lying between them. The CDR3 length is 16 residues. CDR3 residues: CASSQEIAEIKETQYF. The CDR3 nucleotides are TGTGCCAGCAGCCAAGAAATCGCGGAGATAAAAGAGACCCAGTACTTC.

V is TRBV7-2 and J is TRBJ2-3, with 14 nucleotides matching TRBD2. CDR1 SGHTA and CDR2 FQGNSA come from the germline V gene. The trim removed 3 bases at V and 6 bases at J, leaving 5 bases unmatched. The CDR3 is made up of 16 amino acids. The CDR3 nucleotides read TGTGCCAGCAGCTTGTGGGGGACTAGCGGGGGTGATACGCAGTATTTT. Translating it yields CASSLWGTSGGDTQYF.

This clonotype was counted many times. The rearrangement uses TRBV12-3 or TRBV12-4 and TRBJ2-5, with D unresolved. The V and J ends lost 5 bases and 2 bases respectively, with 12 bases between them. The CDR3 has 14 residues. The CDR3 loop reads CASSPRDRQETQYF. In nucleotides, the CDR3 is TGTGCCAGCAGTCCACGCGATCGGCAAGAGACCCAGTACTTC.

This clonotype has a count of ten or more. The chain is built from TRBV3-1 and TRBJ1-2, with D maybe TRBD1 (6 bases). This CDR3 spans 14 amino acids. CDR1 is LGHDT, CDR2 YNNKEL, per germline (reference sequence). V lost 0 bases and J 3 bases, leaving 8 bases between the germline ends. CDR3 residues: CASSQEAGDYGYTF. The CDR3 coding sequence is TGTGCCAGCAGCCAAGAGGCAGGGGACTATGGCTACACCTTC.

This clonotype occurred a few times. The J gene is TRBJ1-1, the V gene TRBV6-1; no definite D call. The CDR3 has 13 residues. V was trimmed by 6 bases and J by 3 bases, leaving 11 bases between them. Germline assignment: CDR1 MNHNS and CDR2 SASEGT. The CDR3 sequence: CASSSRPDTEAFF. In DNA, the CDR3 is TGTGCCAGCAGCTCCCGCCCTGACACTGAAGCTTTCTTT.

This clonotype was recorded only once. The chain carries TRBV10-2 and TRBJ1-2, with D uncertain. The germline V and J ends were trimmed by 5 bases and 4 bases, with 8 bases remaining between them. Germline V CDR1 and CDR2: WSHSY, SAAADI. This CDR3 region has 12 residues. The CDR3 region is CASSQNGYGYTF. CDR3 coding DNA: TGCGCCAGCAGTCAGAATGGCTATGGCTACACCTTC.

This clonotype was observed a single time. The rearrangement uses TRBV5-1 and TRBJ2-7; 7 positions match TRBD1. Germline V CDR1 and CDR2: SGHRS, YFSETQ. Trimming took 0 bases from V and 5 from J; bases not matched to a gene: 8. The CDR3 runs 15 residues. In nucleotides, the CDR3 is TGCGCCAGCAGCTTGGGGACAGGACCTCCTAACGAGCAGTACTTC. It specifies CASSLGTGPPNEQYF. Variable domain in full (rest from reference TRBV5-1 and TRBJ2-7): KAGVTQTPRYLIKTRGQQVTLSCSPISGHRSVSWYQQTPGQGLQFLFEYFSETQRNKGNFPGRFSGRQFSNSRSEMNVSTLELGDSALYLCASSLGTGPPNEQYFGPGTRLTVT.

This clonotype came up many times. The chain joins TRBV12-3 or TRBV12-4 to TRBJ2-7, with D unresolved. V shed 5 bases and J shed 2 bases, with 13 bases lying between them. This CDR3 has 14 residues. The CDR3 nucleotides are TGTGCCAGCAGTCCCCCGGGTCCGACCTACGAGCAGTACTTC. Protein sequence: CASSPPGPTYEQYF.

Only a few counts were recorded for this clonotype. CDR3 in DNA: TGCGCCAGCAGCCAAGATGGCAGGCCTATAGCCAAAAACATTCAGTACTTC. It specifies CASSQDGRPIAKNIQYF. The chain has TRBV4-1 and TRBJ2-4, with D uncertain. Germline CDR1 MGHRA, CDR2 YSYEKL. Trimming removed 0 bases from V and 0 bases from J, with 12 bases in between. The CDR3 sequence is 17 residues long.

This clonotype was counted many times. The chain uses TRBV9 and TRBJ1-4, with 9 bases matching TRBD1. V trimming: 4 bases; J trimming: 7 bases; junction bases outside the gene matches: 8. CDR1 is SGDLS, CDR2 YYNGEE, per germline. The CDR3 loop spans 15 amino acids. The CDR3 reads CASSPHGDRVEKLFF. In DNA, the CDR3 is TGTGCCAGCAGCCCGCATGGGGACAGGGTTGAAAAACTGTTTTTT.

The J gene is TRBJ2-1, the V gene TRBV7-9, with D unclear. CDR3 length: 13 residues. V lost 8 bases, J lost 5 bases, and 13 bases lay in between. Per germline, CDR1 SEHNR and CDR2 FQNEAQ (reference sequence). CDR3 coding DNA: TGTGCCAGCCCAGCTTCCGTCGACAATGAGCAGTTCTTC. Encoded protein: CASPASVDNEQFF.

This clonotype has ten or more counts. The chain couples TRBV2 to TRBJ1-6; D is unresolved. The V end lost 6 bases, the J end lost 6 bases, and 12 bases lay between the germline ends. This CDR3 comprises 14 residues. Germline CDR1 reads SNHLY; CDR2 reads FYNNEI. The CDR3 region has the DNA TGTGCCAGCAGGGGCGGTTCCCCTAATTCACCCCTCCACTTT. It is translated as CASRGGSPNSPLHF.